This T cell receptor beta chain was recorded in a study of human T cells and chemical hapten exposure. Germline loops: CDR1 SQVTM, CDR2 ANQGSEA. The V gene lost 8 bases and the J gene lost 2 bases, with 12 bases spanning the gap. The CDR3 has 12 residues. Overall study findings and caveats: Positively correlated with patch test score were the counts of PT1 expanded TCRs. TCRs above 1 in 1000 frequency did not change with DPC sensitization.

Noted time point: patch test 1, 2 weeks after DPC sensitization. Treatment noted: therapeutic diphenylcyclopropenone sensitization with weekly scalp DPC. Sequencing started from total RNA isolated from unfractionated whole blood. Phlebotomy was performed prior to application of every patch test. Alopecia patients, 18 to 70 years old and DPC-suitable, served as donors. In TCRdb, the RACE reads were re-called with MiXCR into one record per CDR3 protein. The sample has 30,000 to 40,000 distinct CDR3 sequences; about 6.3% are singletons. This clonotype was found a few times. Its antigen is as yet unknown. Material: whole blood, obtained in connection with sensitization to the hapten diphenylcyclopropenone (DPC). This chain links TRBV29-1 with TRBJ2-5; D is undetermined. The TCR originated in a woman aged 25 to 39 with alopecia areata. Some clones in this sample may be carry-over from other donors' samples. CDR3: CSTKTLQETQYF. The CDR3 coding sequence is TGCAGCACTAAGACTCTGCAAGAGACCCAGTACTTC.